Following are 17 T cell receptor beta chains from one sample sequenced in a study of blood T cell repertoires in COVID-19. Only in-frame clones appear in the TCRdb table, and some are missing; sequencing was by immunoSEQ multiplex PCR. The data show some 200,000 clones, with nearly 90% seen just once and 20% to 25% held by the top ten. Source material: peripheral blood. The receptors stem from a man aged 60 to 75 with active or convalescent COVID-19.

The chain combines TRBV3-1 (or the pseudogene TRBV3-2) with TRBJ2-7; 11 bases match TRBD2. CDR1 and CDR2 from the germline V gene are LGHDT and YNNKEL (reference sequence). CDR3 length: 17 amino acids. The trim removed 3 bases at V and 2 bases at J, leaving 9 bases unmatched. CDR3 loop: CASSQLAGGPRTYEQYF. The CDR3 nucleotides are TGTGCCAGCAGCCAGTTAGCGGGGGGGCCAAGAACCTACGAGCAGTACTTC.

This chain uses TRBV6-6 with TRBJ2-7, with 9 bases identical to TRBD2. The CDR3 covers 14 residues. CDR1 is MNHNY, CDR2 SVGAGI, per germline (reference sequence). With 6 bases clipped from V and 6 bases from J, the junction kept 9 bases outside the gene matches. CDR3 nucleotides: TGTGCCAGCAGACGATCGGGCGGGGGGGCCGAGCAGTACTTC. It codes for CASRRSGGGAEQYF.

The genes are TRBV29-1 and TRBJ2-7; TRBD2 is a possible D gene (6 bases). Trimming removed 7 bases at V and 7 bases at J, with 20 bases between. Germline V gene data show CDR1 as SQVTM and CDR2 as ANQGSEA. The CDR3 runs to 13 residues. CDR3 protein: CSAATWDSSEQYF. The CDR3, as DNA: TGCAGCGCCGCAACCTGGGACTCCTCGGAGCAGTACTTC.

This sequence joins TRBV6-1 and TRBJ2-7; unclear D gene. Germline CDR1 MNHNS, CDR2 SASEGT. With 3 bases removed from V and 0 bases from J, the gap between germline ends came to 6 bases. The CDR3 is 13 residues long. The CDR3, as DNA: TGTGCCAGCAGTGATTGGAGCTCCTACGAGCAGTACTTC. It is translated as CASSDWSSYEQYF.

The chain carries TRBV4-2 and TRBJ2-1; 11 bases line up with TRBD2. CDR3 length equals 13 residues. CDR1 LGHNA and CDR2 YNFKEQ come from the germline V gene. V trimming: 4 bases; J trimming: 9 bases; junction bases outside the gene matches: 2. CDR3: CASSLGLAGEQFF. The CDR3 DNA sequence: TGTGCCAGCAGCCTAGGACTAGCGGGTGAGCAGTTCTTC.

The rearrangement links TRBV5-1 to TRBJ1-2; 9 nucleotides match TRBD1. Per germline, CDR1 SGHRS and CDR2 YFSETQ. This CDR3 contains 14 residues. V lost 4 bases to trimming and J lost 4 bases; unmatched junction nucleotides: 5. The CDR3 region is CASSGTTGGYGYTF. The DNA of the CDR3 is TGCGCCAGCAGCGGAACGACAGGGGGCTATGGCTACACCTTC.

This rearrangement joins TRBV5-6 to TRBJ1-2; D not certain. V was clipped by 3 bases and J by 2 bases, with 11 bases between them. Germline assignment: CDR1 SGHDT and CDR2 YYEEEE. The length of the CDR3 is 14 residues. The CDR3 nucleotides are TGTGCCAGCAGCTGGGAGGGAGGGAACTATGGCTACACCTTC. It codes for CASSWEGGNYGYTF.

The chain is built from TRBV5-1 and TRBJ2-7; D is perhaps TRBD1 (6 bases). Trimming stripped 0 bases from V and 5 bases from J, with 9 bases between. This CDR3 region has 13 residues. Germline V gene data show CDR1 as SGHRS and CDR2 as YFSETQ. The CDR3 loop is CASSLGDNNEQYF. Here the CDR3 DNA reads TGCGCCAGCAGCTTGGGGGACAACAACGAGCAGTACTTC.

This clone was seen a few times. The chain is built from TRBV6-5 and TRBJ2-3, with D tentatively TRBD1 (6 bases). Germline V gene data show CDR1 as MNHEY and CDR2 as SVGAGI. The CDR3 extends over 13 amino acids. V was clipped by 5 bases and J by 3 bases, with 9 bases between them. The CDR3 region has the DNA TGTGCCAGCAGTCCAGGGGATACAGATACGCAGTATTTT. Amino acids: CASSPGDTDTQYF.

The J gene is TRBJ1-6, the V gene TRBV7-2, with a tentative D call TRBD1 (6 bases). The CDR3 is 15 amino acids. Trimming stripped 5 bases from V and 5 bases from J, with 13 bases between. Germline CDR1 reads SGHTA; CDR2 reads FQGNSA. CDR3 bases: TGTGCCAGCAGCGCAGGCCAGGGGAATAATTCACCCCTCCACTTT. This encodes CASSAGQGNNSPLHF.

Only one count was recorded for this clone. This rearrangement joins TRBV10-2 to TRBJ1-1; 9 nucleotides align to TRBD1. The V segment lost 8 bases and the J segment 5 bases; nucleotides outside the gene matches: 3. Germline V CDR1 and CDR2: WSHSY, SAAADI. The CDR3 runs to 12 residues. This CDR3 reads CASGQGRTEAFF. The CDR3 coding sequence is TGCGCCAGCGGACAGGGGAGAACTGAAGCTTTCTTT.

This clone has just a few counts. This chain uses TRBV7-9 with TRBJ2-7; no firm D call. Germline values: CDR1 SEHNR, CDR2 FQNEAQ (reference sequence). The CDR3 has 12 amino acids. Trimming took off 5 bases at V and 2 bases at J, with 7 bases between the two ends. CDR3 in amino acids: CASSVGPYEQYF. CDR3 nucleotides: TGTGCCAGCAGCGTGGGCCCCTACGAGCAGTACTTC.

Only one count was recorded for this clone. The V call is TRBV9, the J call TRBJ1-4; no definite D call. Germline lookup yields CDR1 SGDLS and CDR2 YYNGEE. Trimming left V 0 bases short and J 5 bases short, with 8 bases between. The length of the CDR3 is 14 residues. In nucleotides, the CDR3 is TGTGCCAGCAGCGTAGGGTCCGGGAATGAAAAACTGTTTTTT. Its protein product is CASSVGSGNEKLFF.

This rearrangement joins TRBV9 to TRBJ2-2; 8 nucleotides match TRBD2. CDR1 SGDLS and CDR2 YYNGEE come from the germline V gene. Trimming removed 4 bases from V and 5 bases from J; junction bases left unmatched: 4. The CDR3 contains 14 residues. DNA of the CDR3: TGTGCCAGCAGCCGGGGGGGCCTGACCGGGGAGCTGTTTTTT. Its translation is CASSRGGLTGELFF.

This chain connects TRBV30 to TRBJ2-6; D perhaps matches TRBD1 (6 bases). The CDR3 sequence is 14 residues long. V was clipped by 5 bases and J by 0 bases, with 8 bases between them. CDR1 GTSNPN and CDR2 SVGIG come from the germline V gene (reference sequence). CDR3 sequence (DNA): TGTGCCTGGGGACAGAGCTCTGGGGCCAACGTCCTGACTTTC. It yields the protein CAWGQSSGANVLTF. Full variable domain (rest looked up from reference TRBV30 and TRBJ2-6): SQTIHQWPATLVQPVGSPLSLECTVEGTSNPNLYWYRQAAGRGLQLLFYSVGIGQISSEVPQNLSASRPQDRQFILSSKKLLLSDSGFYLCAWGQSSGANVLTFGAGSRLTVL.

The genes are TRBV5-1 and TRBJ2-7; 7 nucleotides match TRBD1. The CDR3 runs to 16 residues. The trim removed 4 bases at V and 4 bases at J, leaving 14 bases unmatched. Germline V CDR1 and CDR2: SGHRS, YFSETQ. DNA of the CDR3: TGCGCCAGCAGCACCGGGGACAGTGAGAATCGATACGAGCAGTACTTC. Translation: CASSTGDSENRYEQYF.

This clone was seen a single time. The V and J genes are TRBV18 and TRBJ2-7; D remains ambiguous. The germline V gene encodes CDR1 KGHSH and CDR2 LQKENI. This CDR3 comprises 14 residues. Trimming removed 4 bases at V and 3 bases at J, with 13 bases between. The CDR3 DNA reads TGTGCCAGCTCACGTGTACCCAGTTTCTACGAGCAGTACTTC. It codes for CASSRVPSFYEQYF.